This passage covers 18 T cell receptor beta chains from one sample sequenced in a study of CD8+CD57+ T cells in acquired aplastic anemia. Both TCR beta VDJ combination and CDR3 sequence profiling were carried out. Genomic DNA was the template for this profiling. TCRdb processed the reads anew with MiXCR; each CDR3 protein has one entry. The data show 100,000 to 130,000 distinct CDR3 sequences, around 49% seen once. Sequences were obtained from sorted CD4+, CD8+, or CD8+CD57+ T cells (not recorded which) from PBMCs. The receptors were sampled from a human donor in good health, serving as a control.

V is TRBV7-7 and J is TRBJ1-2; no clear D. V was shortened by 5 bases and J by 7 bases, with 8 bases between the two germline ends. The CDR3 is 11 residues long. Germline V gene lookup returns CDR1 SSHAT and CDR2 FNYEAQ (reference sequence). The CDR3 sequence is CASSNQSGYTF. CDR3 nucleotides: TGTGCCAGCAGCAATCAATCTGGCTACACCTTC.

Ten or more counts support this clonotype. The chain joins TRBV29-1 to TRBJ1-1; D unclear. The CDR3 is 12 residues long. In germline, CDR1 is SQVTM, CDR2 ANQGSEA. With 5 bases removed from V and 4 bases from J, the gap between germline ends came to 11 bases. The CDR3 nucleotides are TGCAGCGTTCGGGCGGGAGGCACTGAAGCTTTCTTT. The encoded protein is CSVRAGGTEAFF. The full variable domain, its missing parts supplied by reference TRBV29-1 and TRBJ1-1, is SAVISQKPSRDICQRGTSLTIQCQVDSQVTMMFWYRQQPGQSLTLIATANQGSEATYESGFVIDKFPISRPNLTFSTLTVSNMSPEDSSIYLCSVRAGGTEAFFGQGTRLTVV.

The CDR3 DNA reads TGCGCCAGCAGCTTGGGGGTGAGTGACTATGGCTACACCTTC. It translates to CASSLGVSDYGYTF. V is TRBV5-1 and J is TRBJ1-2; D gene unclear. This CDR3 has 14 amino acids. Germline V gives CDR1 SGHRS, CDR2 YFSETQ. The V end was cut by 0 bases, the J end by 3 bases, with 9 bases between.

This clonotype has ten or more counts. This chain connects TRBV20-1 to TRBJ1-4; TRBD1 is a possible D gene (6 bases). The CDR3 has 14 amino acids. Deletions cut 2 bases from V and 4 bases from J, with 11 bases between. CDR1 is DFQATT and CDR2 is SNEGSKA in the germline V gene (reference sequence). For the CDR3, the DNA is TGCAGTGCTAGATCTCAGGGGAATAATGAAAAACTGTTTTTT. This gives the protein CSARSQGNNEKLFF.

This chain connects TRBV9 to TRBJ2-1; 7 bases fit TRBD2. There are 15 residues in the CDR3. V was clipped by 0 bases and J by 4 bases; unmatched bases: 4. Germline V gene sequence: CDR1 SGDLS, CDR2 YYNGEE. CDR3 residues: CASSVDAGAYNEQFF. In nucleotides, the CDR3 is TGTGCCAGCAGCGTAGACGCGGGAGCATACAATGAGCAGTTCTTC.

The table lists this clonotype with a few counts. Compared with germline, one end of the junction differs, possibly owing to a read error. This sequence joins TRBV20-1 and TRBJ2-7, with 11 bases aligning to TRBD1. The length of the CDR3 is 14 residues. Germline CDR1 DFQATT, CDR2 SNEGSKA (reference sequence). The CDR3 DNA follows: TGCGGTGCCAGATGGACAGGGGGCAAATACGAGCAGTACTTC. It specifies CGARWTGGKYEQYF.

At least ten counts were recorded for this clonotype. The chain links TRBV10-3 to TRBJ1-5; tentative D call: TRBD1 (6 bases). Trimming took off 3 bases at V and 9 bases at J, with 15 bases between the two ends. The CDR3 length is 14 residues. Germline CDR1 reads ENHRY; CDR2 reads SYGVKD. The CDR3 coding sequence is TGTGCCATCAGTGACGGGACACCCGACGGGCCCCAGCATTTT. Its translation: CAISDGTPDGPQHF.

The chain combines TRBV10-3 with TRBJ1-1; tentatively, D is TRBD1 (6 bases). The V and J ends lost 10 bases and 5 bases respectively, with 11 bases between them. Germline V lookup: CDR1 ENHRY, CDR2 SYGVKD. The CDR3 is 11 residues long. The CDR3 is CATGGHTEAFF. CDR3 bases: TGTGCCACCGGGGGGCATACTGAAGCTTTCTTT.

Points on this clonotype: Since no conserved phenylalanine or tryptophan closes the CDR3, a read error is the likely cause. The rearrangement links TRBV5-1 to TRBJ2-7; maybe TRBD1 (6 bases). Germline CDR1 and CDR2: SGHRS and YFSETQ. This CDR3 comprises 17 residues. Trimming shortened V by 4 bases and J by 1 base, and 21 bases separated the two germline ends. The CDR3, as DNA: TGCGCCAGCAGCCTGGGGACACCCGGGGATGGGTCCTACGAGCAGTACCTC. The encoded protein is CASSLGTPGDGSYEQYL.

The sample holds a few counts of this clonotype. The gene calls are TRBV6-5 and TRBJ1-1; D is possibly TRBD1 (6 bases). V lost 0 bases, J lost 2 bases, and 10 bases lay in between. The CDR3 spans 15 residues. The germline CDR1 and CDR2 sequences are MNHEY and SVGAGI. CDR3 nucleotide sequence: TGTGCCAGCAGTTACTCTCGGACAGCCAACACTGAAGCTTTCTTT. Its protein is CASSYSRTANTEAFF.

The CDR3 spells CASSSKTRNYEQYF. The CDR3 bases are TGTGCCAGCAGTTCAAAGACTAGAAACTACGAGCAGTACTTC. The chain is built from TRBV28 and TRBJ2-7; D perhaps matches TRBD2 (6 bases). V lost 4 bases and J lost 3, with 13 bases in between. CDR3 length: 14 amino acids. CDR1 and CDR2 (germline): MDHEN, SYDVKM.

This clonotype was counted a single time. The chain uses TRBV10-3 and TRBJ2-2, with 7 bases identical to TRBD2. The CDR3 is made up of 16 amino acids. V gave up 4 bases and J gave up 1 base; unmatched junction bases: 6. Germline CDR1 is ENHRY and CDR2 is SYGVKD. CDR3 sequence reads: CAISVDLAVNTGELFF. Here the CDR3 DNA reads TGTGCCATCAGTGTTGACCTAGCGGTGAACACCGGGGAGCTGTTTTTT.

This clonotype was detected a few times. The rearrangement uses TRBV30 and TRBJ1-2; 8 nucleotides agree with TRBD1. Germline trimming cut 5 bases from V and 8 bases from J; bases unmatched to any gene: 7. Germline CDR1 and CDR2: GTSNPN and SVGIG (reference sequence). The length of the CDR3 is 12 residues. The CDR3 sequence: CAWSGQGEGYTF. The DNA for the CDR3 is TGTGCCTGGTCCGGACAGGGCGAGGGCTACACCTTC.

The genes are TRBV11-2 and TRBJ2-5, with D hard to call. This CDR3 is 14 amino acids long. The V end lost 1 base, the J end lost 5 bases, and 11 bases lay between the germline ends. Germline CDR1 SGHAT, CDR2 FQNNGV. CDR3 protein: CASSLVGRSETQYF. The CDR3 nucleotides read TGTGCCAGCAGCTTAGTTGGCCGTTCCGAGACCCAGTACTTC.

The rearrangement joins TRBV9 to TRBJ2-7; D may correspond to TRBD1 or TRBD2 (6 bases each). In germline, CDR1 is SGDLS, CDR2 YYNGEE. This CDR3 is 14 amino acids long. Trimming took off 3 bases at V and 7 bases at J, with 17 bases between the two ends. CDR3 in amino acids: CASSARRGAREQYF. As DNA, the CDR3 is TGTGCCAGCAGCGCAAGGAGGGGGGCGAGGGAGCAGTACTTC. The whole variable domain, filled in from reference TRBV9 and TRBJ2-7, reads DSGVTQTPKHLITATGQRVTLRCSPRSGDLSVYWYQQSLDQGLQFLIQYYNGEERAKGNILERFSAQQFPDLHSELNLSSLELGDSALYFCASSARRGAREQYFGPGTRLTVT.

This sequence joins TRBV29-1 and TRBJ1-2; possibly TRBD1 for D (5 bases). The length of the CDR3 is 13 residues. CDR1 is SQVTM, CDR2 ANQGSEA, per germline. The V gene lost 4 bases and the J gene lost 4 bases, with 13 bases spanning the gap. DNA for the CDR3: TGCAGCGTTGTCGAGGTGGGACCCTATGGCTACACCTTC. Protein: CSVVEVGPYGYTF.

This clonotype was seen at least ten times. The rearrangement links TRBV7-8 to TRBJ1-1; D uncertain. This CDR3 has 12 amino acids. Germline values: CDR1 SGHVS, CDR2 FQNEAQ. V lost 5 bases, J lost 6 bases, and 10 bases lay in between. Written as DNA, the CDR3 is TGTGCCAGCAGCCCCGTAGTCTCTGAAGCTTTCTTT. It specifies CASSPVVSEAFF.

Remarks on this clonotype: A read error is possible here, since a much larger clone lies one base away. The V gene is TRBV5-6, the J gene TRBJ2-6; a weak D match, TRBD1 (5 bases). The CDR3 totals 17 residues. V was cut by 4 bases and J by 2 bases, with 16 bases left in between. Germline CDR1 SGHDT, CDR2 YYEEEE. In nucleotides, the CDR3 is TGTGCCAGCAGCCCAACGGAGACAGTTACTGGGGCCAACGTCCTGACTTTC. Residues: CASSPTETVTGANVLTF.